In this sample, the clone carrying this TCR beta chain turned up many times. Antigen specificity is unknown. Sequencing used immunoSEQ multiplex PCR; TCRdb keeps in-frame clones, though not all of them. The specimen has 20,000 to 25,000 clones, none found just once. The sample belongs to a study of T cells after posttransplantation cyclophosphamide. Study-wide points: Blood and skin or GI T cell repertoires showed limited TRB overlap.

CDR1 is SEHNR and CDR2 is FQNEAQ in the germline V gene (reference sequence). The CDR3 consists of 14 residues. Trimming stripped 9 bases from V and 1 base from J, with 15 bases between. This receptor was obtained from a woman aged 45-59 years in good health, CMV-negative, and a related stem cell transplant donor. Sequencing was done on a sample of PBMCs. The V call is TRBV7-9, the J call TRBJ1-1; the D gene is possibly TRBD1 (5 bases). The CDR3 nucleotides are TGTGCCAGACTGGGGGGGGTTGGGAACACTGAAGCTTTCTTT. It encodes CARLGGVGNTEAFF. Looking up the rest from reference TRBV7-9 and TRBJ1-1 gives the full variable domain: DTGVSQNPRHKITKRGQNVTFRCDPISEHNRLYWYRQTLGQGPEFLTYFQNEAQLEKSRLLSDRFSAERPKGSFSTLEIQRTEQGDSAMYLCARLGGVGNTEAFFGQGTRLTVV.